This record covers a single T cell receptor (beta chain). Its target is not known. The data were produced by immunoSEQ multiplex PCR, yet TCRdb's version contains in-frame clones alone and is incomplete. Of 90,000 to 100,000 clones detected, about 88% appear once; the ten largest clones hold over 0.65%. These data are taken from a study of OX40 agonist ivuxolimab in advanced cancers. Findings and limits, study-wide: At 0.1 to 3.0 mg/kg, CD4+ and CD8+ blood T cells expanded clonally by week 6. Partial responders at 0.1-3.0 mg/kg showed near-lowest clonal expansion.

J lost 8 bases, V lost 1 base, and 5 bases had no gene match. CDR3 length equals 15 residues. Germline CDR1 is SGHTA and CDR2 is FQGNSA. The chain recombines TRBV7-2 with TRBJ1-5, with 10 nucleotides matching TRBD1. Sequencing used CD4+ or CD8+ T cells sorted from blood, obtained in a trial of the OX40 agonist ivuxolimab. This TCR was sampled from an adult with an advanced solid tumor such as melanoma, head and neck, liver or kidney cancer. This CDR3 reads CASSLGGQGSEPQHF. CDR3 bases: TGTGCCAGCAGCTTAGGGGGACAGGGGAGTGAGCCCCAGCATTTT.